This T cell receptor beta chain was obtained from a study of shared clonotypes between healthy human individuals. Profiling relied on immunoSEQ multiplex PCR, and the TCRdb table lists in-frame clones only, not all of them. The sample contains roughly 1,800,000 clones, roughly 95% of which appear only once. Naive CD8 cells, CD45RO-negative and positively selected for CCR7, excluded terminally differentiated effector memory CD45RA+ cells. Germline V gives CDR1 LGHNA, CDR2 YSLEER. The ends lost 3 bases at V and 1 base at J; junction bases unmatched: 4. The CDR3 extends over 16 amino acids. Sequenced input: naive CD8+ T cells sorted from blood. The clonotype originates from a man aged 18-30 years in good health. The rearrangement joins TRBV4-3 to TRBJ2-2, with 8 bases lining up with TRBD1. The CDR3 loop is CASSHIGTGNTGELFF. DNA for the CDR3: TGCGCCAGCAGCCATATAGGGACAGGGAACACCGGGGAGCTGTTTTTT.